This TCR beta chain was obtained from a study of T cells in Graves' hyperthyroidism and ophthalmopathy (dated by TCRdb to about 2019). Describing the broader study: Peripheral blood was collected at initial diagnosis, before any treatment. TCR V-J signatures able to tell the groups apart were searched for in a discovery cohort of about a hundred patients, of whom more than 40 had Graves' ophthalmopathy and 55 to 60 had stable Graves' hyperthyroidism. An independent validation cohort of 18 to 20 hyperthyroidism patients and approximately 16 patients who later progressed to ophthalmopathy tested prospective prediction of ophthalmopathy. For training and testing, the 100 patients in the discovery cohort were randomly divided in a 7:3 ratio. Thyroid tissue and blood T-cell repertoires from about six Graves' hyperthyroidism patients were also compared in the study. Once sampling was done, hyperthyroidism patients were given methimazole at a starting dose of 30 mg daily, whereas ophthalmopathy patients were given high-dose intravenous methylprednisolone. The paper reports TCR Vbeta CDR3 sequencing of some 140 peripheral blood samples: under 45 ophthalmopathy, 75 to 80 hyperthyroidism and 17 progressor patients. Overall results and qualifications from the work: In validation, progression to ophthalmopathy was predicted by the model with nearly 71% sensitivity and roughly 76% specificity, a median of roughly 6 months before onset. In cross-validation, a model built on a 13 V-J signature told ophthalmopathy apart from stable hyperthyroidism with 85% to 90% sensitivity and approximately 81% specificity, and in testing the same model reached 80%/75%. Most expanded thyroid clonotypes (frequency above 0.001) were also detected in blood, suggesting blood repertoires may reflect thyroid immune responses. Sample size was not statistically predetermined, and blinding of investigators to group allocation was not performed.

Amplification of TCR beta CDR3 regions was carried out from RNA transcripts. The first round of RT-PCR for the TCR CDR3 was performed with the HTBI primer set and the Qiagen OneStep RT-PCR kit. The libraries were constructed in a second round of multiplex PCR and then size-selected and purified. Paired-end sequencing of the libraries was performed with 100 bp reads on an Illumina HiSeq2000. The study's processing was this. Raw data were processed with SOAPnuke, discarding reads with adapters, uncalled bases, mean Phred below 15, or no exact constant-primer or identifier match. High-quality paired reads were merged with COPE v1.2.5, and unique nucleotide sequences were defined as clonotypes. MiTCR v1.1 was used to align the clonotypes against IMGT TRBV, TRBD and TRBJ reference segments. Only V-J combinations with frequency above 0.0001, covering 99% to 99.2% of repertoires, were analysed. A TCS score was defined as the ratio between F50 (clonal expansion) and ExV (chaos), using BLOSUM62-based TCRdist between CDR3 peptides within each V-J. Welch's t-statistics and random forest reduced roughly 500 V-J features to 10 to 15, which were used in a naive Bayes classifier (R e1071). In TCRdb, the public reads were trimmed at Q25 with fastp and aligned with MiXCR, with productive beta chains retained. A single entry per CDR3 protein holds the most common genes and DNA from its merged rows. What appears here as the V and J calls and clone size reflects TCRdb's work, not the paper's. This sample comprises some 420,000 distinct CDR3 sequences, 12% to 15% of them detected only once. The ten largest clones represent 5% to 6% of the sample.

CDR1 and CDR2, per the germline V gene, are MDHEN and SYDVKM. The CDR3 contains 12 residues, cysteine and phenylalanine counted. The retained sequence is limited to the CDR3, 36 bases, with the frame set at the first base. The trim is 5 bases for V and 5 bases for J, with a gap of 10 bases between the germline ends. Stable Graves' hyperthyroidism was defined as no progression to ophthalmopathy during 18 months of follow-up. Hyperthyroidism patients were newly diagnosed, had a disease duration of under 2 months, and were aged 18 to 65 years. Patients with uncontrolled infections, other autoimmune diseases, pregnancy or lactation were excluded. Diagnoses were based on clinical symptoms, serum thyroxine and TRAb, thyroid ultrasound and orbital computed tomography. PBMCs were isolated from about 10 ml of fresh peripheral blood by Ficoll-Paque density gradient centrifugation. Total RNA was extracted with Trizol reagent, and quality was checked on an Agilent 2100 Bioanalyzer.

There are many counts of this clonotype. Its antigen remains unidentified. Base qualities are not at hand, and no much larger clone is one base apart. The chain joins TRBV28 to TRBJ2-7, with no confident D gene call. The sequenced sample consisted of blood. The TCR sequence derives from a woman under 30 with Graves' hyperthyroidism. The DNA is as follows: TGTGCCAGCAGTGGCCGAATCGACGAGCAGTACTTC. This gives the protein CASSGRIDEQYF.